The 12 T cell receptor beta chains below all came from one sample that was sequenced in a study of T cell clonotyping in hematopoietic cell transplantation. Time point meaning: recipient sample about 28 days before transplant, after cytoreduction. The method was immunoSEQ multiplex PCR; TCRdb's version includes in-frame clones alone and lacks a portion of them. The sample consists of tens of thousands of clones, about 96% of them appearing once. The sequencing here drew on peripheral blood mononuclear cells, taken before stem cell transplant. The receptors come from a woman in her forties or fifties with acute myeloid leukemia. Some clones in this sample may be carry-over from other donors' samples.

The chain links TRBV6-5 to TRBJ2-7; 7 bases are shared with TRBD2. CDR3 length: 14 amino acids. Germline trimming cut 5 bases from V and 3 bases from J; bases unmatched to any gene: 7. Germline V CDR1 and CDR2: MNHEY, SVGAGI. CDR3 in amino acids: CASSRGTTSYEQYF. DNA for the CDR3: TGTGCCAGCAGTAGAGGGACTACTAGCTACGAGCAGTACTTC.

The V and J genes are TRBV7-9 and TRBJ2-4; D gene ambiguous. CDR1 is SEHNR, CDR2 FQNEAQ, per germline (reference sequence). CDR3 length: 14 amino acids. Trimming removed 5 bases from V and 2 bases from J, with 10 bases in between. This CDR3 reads CASSPTPTKNIQYF. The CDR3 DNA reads TGTGCCAGCAGCCCCACACCGACCAAAAACATTCAGTACTTC.

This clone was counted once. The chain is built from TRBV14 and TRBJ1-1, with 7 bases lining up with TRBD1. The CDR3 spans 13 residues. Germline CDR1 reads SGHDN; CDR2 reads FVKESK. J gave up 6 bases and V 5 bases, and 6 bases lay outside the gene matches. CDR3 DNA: TGTGCCAGCAGCTACACAGGGGTGTCTGAAGCTTTCTTT. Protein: CASSYTGVSEAFF.

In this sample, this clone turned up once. The DNA for the CDR3 is TGTGCCAGCAGTGATAAGGGGCGGCGGTACGAGCAGTACTTC. Encoded protein: CASSDKGRRYEQYF. This chain links TRBV6-4 with TRBJ2-7; TRBD1 might be the D (5 bases). Trimming stripped 3 bases from V and 4 bases from J, with 13 bases between. This CDR3 is built from 14 residues. Germline CDR1 reads MRHNA; CDR2 reads SNTAGT.

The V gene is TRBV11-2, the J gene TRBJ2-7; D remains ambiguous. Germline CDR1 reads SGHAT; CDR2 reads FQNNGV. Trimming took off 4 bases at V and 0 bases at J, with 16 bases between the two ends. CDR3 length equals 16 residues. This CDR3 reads CASSSRGTPSSYEQYF. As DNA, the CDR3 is TGTGCCAGCAGCTCCCGTGGCACCCCCAGCTCCTACGAGCAGTACTTC.

CDR3 nucleotides: TGTGCCAGCAGTGACACCGGGACTAGCGGGGAAGAGACCCAGTACTTC. Translated, it gives CASSDTGTSGEETQYF. The rearrangement links TRBV6-4 to TRBJ2-5; 13 bases line up with TRBD2. There are 16 residues in the CDR3. Trimming took 2 bases from V and 3 from J; bases not matched to a gene: 3. The germline V gene has CDR1 MRHNA and CDR2 SNTAGT.

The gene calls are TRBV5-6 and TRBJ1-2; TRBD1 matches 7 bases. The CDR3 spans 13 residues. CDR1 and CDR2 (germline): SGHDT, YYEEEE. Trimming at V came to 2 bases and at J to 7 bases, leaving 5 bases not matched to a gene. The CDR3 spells CASSFKGAGGYTF. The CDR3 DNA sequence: TGTGCCAGCAGCTTTAAGGGGGCGGGTGGCTACACCTTC.

CDR3: CASSLGSGRNYTF. The CDR3, as DNA: TGCGCCAGCAGCTTGGGGTCAGGGAGGAACTACACCTTC. J is TRBJ1-2 and V is TRBV5-1; a possible D gene is TRBD1 (5 bases). The CDR3 length is 13 residues. V dropped 0 bases and J dropped 10 bases, with 13 bases sitting between them. Germline-derived CDR1 and CDR2 are SGHRS and YFSETQ.

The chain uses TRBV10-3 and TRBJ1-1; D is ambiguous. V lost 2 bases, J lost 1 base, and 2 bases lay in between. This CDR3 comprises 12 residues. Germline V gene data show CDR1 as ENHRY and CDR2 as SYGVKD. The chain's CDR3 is CAISERNTEAFF. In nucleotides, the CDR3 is TGTGCCATCAGTGAGCGGAACACTGAAGCTTTCTTT.

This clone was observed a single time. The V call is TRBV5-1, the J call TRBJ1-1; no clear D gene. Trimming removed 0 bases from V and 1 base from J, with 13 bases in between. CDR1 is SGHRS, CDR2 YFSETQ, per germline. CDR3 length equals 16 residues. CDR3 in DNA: TGCGCCAGCAGCTTGGTCGTTGGCAACCGGAACACTGAAGCTTTCTTT. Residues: CASSLVVGNRNTEAFF.

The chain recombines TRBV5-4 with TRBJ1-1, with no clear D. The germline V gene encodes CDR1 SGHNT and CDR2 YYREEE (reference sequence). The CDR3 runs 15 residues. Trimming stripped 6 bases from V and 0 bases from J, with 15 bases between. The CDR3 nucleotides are TGTGCCAGCACAGCCGACAAGAACATGAACACTGAAGCTTTCTTT. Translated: CASTADKNMNTEAFF.

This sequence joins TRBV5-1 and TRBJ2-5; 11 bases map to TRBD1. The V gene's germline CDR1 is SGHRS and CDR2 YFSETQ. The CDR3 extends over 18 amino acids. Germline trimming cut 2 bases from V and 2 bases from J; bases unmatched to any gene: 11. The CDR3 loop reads CASSFPPGGQGDQETQYF. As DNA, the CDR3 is TGCGCCAGCAGCTTCCCCCCGGGGGGACAGGGGGATCAAGAGACCCAGTACTTC.